The 14 T cell receptor beta chains below come from one sample, sequenced in a study of T cell repertoires in cytomegalovirus infection. These receptors have no identified antigens. TCRdb processed the reads anew with MiXCR; each CDR3 protein has one entry. The sample consists of under 200,000 distinct CDR3 sequences, less than 25% of them appearing once. Source: CD8+ T cells from cultured PBMCs, taken from culture after CMV antigen stimulation. These receptors came from a human donor in good health (CMV status not recorded). Some clones in this sample may be carry-over from other donors' samples.

This clonotype showed up just a few times. The V gene is TRBV7-2, the J gene TRBJ1-2; 7 bases fit TRBD1. CDR1 is SGHTA, CDR2 FQGNSA, per germline. Germline trimming cut 5 bases from V and 4 bases from J; bases unmatched to any gene: 10. This CDR3 has 15 residues. The CDR3 here is CASSNRQGLAYGYTF. Here the CDR3 DNA reads TGTGCCAGCAGCAACCGACAGGGACTAGCCTATGGCTACACCTTC.

This clonotype was seen only a few times. The rearrangement joins TRBV7-2 to TRBJ2-1; weak D call: TRBD2 (5 bases). CDR1 SGHTA and CDR2 FQGNSA come from the germline V gene. V shed 1 base and J shed 6 bases, with 7 bases lying between them. The CDR3 is 13 amino acids. CDR3 residues: CASSLGTFNEQFF. Written as DNA, the CDR3 is TGTGCCAGCAGCTTAGGGACTTTCAATGAGCAGTTCTTC.

This clonotype was counted only a few times. In DNA, the CDR3 is TGTGCCAGCAGCTTAGGGGGTTCAGGTGTCGAGCAGTACTTC. It translates to CASSLGGSGVEQYF. The chain carries TRBV7-2 and TRBJ2-7, with D uncertain. This CDR3 spans 14 amino acids. The germline CDR1 and CDR2 sequences are SGHTA and FQGNSA. V was shortened by 1 base and J by 6 bases, with 13 bases between the two germline ends.

This clonotype was seen more than once but under ten times. The chain has TRBV27 and TRBJ1-5; the match to TRBD1 covers 7 bases. Germline V gives CDR1 MNHEY, CDR2 SMNVEV (reference sequence). The CDR3 has 14 amino acids. Germline trimming cut 4 bases from V and 4 bases from J; bases unmatched to any gene: 4. The chain's CDR3 is CASSSMTGNQPQHF. DNA of the CDR3: TGTGCCAGCAGTTCCATGACAGGGAATCAGCCCCAGCATTTT.

This clonotype showed up just a few times. The chain joins TRBV7-2 to TRBJ2-5; possible D gene TRBD2, 6 bases. This CDR3 contains 15 residues. V was trimmed by 3 bases and J by 5 bases, leaving 16 bases between them. Germline-derived CDR1 and CDR2 are SGHTA and FQGNSA. The CDR3 sequence is CASSFPRGPGETQYF. The CDR3 bases are TGTGCCAGCAGCTTTCCGCGGGGACCTGGGGAGACCCAGTACTTC. The full variable domain, its missing parts supplied by reference TRBV7-2 and TRBJ2-5, is GAGVSQSPSNKVTEKGKDVELRCDPISGHTALYWYRQSLGQGLEFLIYFQGNSAPDKSGLPSDRFSAERTGGSVSTLTIQRTQQEDSAVYLCASSFPRGPGETQYFGPGTRLLVL.

The chain carries TRBV6-2 or TRBV6-3 and TRBJ2-5, with 7 positions matching TRBD1. After removal of 4 bases from V and 5 bases from J, the junction contained 10 bases not matched to a gene. CDR1 MNHEY and CDR2 SVGEGT come from the germline V gene. The length of the CDR3 is 15 residues. The CDR3 reads CASSSSTGPGETQYF. The CDR3 coding sequence is TGTGCCAGCAGTTCATCGACAGGGCCCGGGGAGACCCAGTACTTC.

V gene TRBV6-5 combines with J gene TRBJ1-6; tentatively, D is TRBD1 (5 bases). Germline V CDR1 and CDR2: MNHEY, SVGAGI. V gave up 4 bases and J gave up 0 bases, with 13 bases separating them. The CDR3 has 17 amino acids. The CDR3 spells CASSWTIPSSYNSPLHF. The CDR3 DNA is TGTGCCAGCAGTTGGACAATTCCTAGCTCCTATAATTCACCCCTCCACTTT.

This clonotype was detected only a few times. The gene calls are TRBV6-1 and TRBJ2-6, with D perhaps matching TRBD2 (6 bases). The CDR3 has 15 residues. V lost 5 bases, J lost 2 bases, and 10 bases lay in between. CDR1 is MNHNS and CDR2 is SASEGT in the germline V gene. The CDR3 DNA reads TGTGCCAGCAGTATAGCGGTGACTGGGGCCAACGTCCTGACTTTC. It encodes CASSIAVTGANVLTF.

The chain uses TRBV6-6 and TRBJ2-7; D perhaps matches TRBD2 (7 bases). V was pared by 6 bases and J by 6 bases, with 15 bases between. CDR3 length equals 13 residues. Per germline, CDR1 MNHNY and CDR2 SVGAGI (reference sequence). In DNA, the CDR3 is TGTGCCAGCAGCCGGGGGGCGCCGGGCGAGCAGTACTTC. This gives the protein CASSRGAPGEQYF.

This clonotype turned up a few times. This chain links TRBV10-3 with TRBJ2-3, with TRBD2 identical over 8 bases. Germline V gives CDR1 ENHRY, CDR2 SYGVKD. The junction had 2 bases not matched to a gene; V was cut back by 10 bases and J by 2 bases. This CDR3 contains 12 residues. The CDR3 region has the DNA TGTGCCAGCGGGGGGACCACAGATACGCAGTATTTT. Amino acids: CASGGTTDTQYF.

This clonotype was counted between two and nine times. The CDR3: CASSFREAFF. CDR3 bases: TGTGCCAGCAGCTTCCGTGAAGCTTTCTTT. This chain joins TRBV7-6 and TRBJ1-1; D is ambiguous. Between the trimmed V and J ends, which lost 3 bases and 7 bases, there was a span of 3 bases. CDR3 length: 10 amino acids. Germline V lookup: CDR1 SGHVS, CDR2 FNYEAQ.

The chain has TRBV7-8 and TRBJ1-1; TRBD1 matches at 7 bases. Per germline, CDR1 SGHVS and CDR2 FQNEAQ. The trim removed 1 base at V and 5 bases at J, leaving 4 bases unmatched. This CDR3 spans 14 amino acids. For the CDR3, the DNA is TGTGCCAGCAGCTTAGGCAGGGGGGAAACTGAAGCTTTCTTT. It encodes CASSLGRGETEAFF. Full variable domain (missing parts from reference TRBV7-8 and TRBJ1-1): GAGVSQSPRYKVAKRGQDVALRCDPISGHVSLFWYQQALGQGPEFLTYFQNEAQLDKSGLPSDRFFAERPEGSVSTLKIQRTQQEDSAVYLCASSLGRGETEAFFGQGTRLTVV.

This clonotype was counted between two and nine times. The chain employs TRBV7-6 and TRBJ2-5, with D uncertain. V was pared by 2 bases and J by 5 bases, with 18 bases between. The CDR3 loop spans 16 amino acids. Germline CDR1 SGHVS, CDR2 FNYEAQ. CDR3 loop: CASSLIPIFERETQYF. In nucleotides, the CDR3 is TGTGCCAGCAGCTTAATTCCGATTTTCGAGAGGGAGACCCAGTACTTC.

This clonotype was counted between two and nine times. V and J are TRBV4-3 and TRBJ2-2, with D perhaps given as TRBD1 or TRBD2 (5 bases each). Germline loops: CDR1 LGHNA, CDR2 YSLEER. V lost 3 bases to trimming and J lost 5 bases, with 13 bases between them. The CDR3 runs to 15 residues. The CDR3 protein is CASSHLRGETGELFF. The DNA for the CDR3 is TGCGCCAGCAGCCACCTGAGGGGTGAGACCGGGGAGCTGTTTTTT.